A selection of T cell receptor beta chains follows, all from one sample in a study of blood T cell repertoires in COVID-19. Sequenced by immunoSEQ multiplex PCR; TCRdb stores in-frame clones only, minus some. The table includes approximately 90,000 clones, 85% detected once. The material sequenced was peripheral blood. Every receptor here comes from a man aged 80 or over with acute or convalescent COVID-19. Each CDR3 is given with its conserved first and last residue. Fields, in order: D gene, V gene, J gene, clone size, CDR3 protein, CDR3 DNA. A D gene is named only where the DNA matches it firmly. The listing skips clone size in some rows; elsewhere it reads once, few, many or a size class.

D gene: TRBD1; V gene: TRBV7-2; J gene: TRBJ1-5; clone size: .; CDR3 protein: CASSLRGQKGQPQHF; CDR3 DNA: TGTGCCAGCAGCCTAAGGGGACAGAAGGGTCAGCCCCAGCATTTT
D gene: .; V gene: TRBV9; J gene: TRBJ2-2; clone size: .; CDR3 protein: CASRSAGGVTGELFF; CDR3 DNA: TGTGCCAGCAGAAGTGCAGGTGGCGTAACCGGGGAGCTGTTTTTT
D gene: .; V gene: TRBV11-2; J gene: TRBJ2-6; clone size: .; CDR3 protein: CASSLDTAGANVLTF; CDR3 DNA: TGTGCCAGCAGCCTAGACACTGCTGGGGCCAACGTCCTGACTTTC
D gene: TRBD1; V gene: TRBV6-2/TRBV6-3; J gene: TRBJ1-1; clone size: .; CDR3 protein: CASSKDRVANTEAFF; CDR3 DNA: TGTGCCAGCAGTAAAGACAGGGTGGCCAACACTGAAGCTTTCTTT
D gene: .; V gene: TRBV7-3; J gene: TRBJ1-1; clone size: .; CDR3 protein: CASSEGAMNTEAFF; CDR3 DNA: TGTGCCAGCAGCGAAGGGGCCATGAACACTGAAGCTTTCTTT
D gene: .; V gene: TRBV9; J gene: TRBJ2-1; clone size: .; CDR3 protein: CASSVVSGAYNEQFF; CDR3 DNA: TGTGCCAGCAGCGTAGTTAGCGGAGCCTACAATGAGCAGTTCTTC
D gene: TRBD2; V gene: TRBV15; J gene: TRBJ2-2; clone size: .; CDR3 protein: CATSREPTSPNTGELFF; CDR3 DNA: TGTGCCACCAGCAGAGAGCCGACTAGCCCGAACACCGGGGAGCTGTTTTTT
D gene: .; V gene: TRBV30; J gene: TRBJ2-6; clone size: .; CDR3 protein: CAWSRRERTGANVLTF; CDR3 DNA: TGTGCCTGGAGTCGCAGGGAACGGACTGGGGCCAACGTCCTGACTTTC
D gene: TRBD1; V gene: TRBV18; J gene: TRBJ2-2; clone size: .; CDR3 protein: CASSLDRTAGELFF; CDR3 DNA: TGTGCCAGCTCACTGGACAGGACTGCCGGGGAGCTGTTTTTT
D gene: .; V gene: TRBV7-2; J gene: TRBJ1-5; clone size: .; CDR3 protein: CASSSEVPTGPTWWEPQHF; CDR3 DNA: TGTGCCAGCAGCTCGGAAGTCCCGACAGGCCCTACATGGTGGGAGCCCCAGCATTTT
D gene: .; V gene: TRBV28; J gene: TRBJ1-5; clone size: once; CDR3 protein: CASSLAGPHNQPQHF; CDR3 DNA: TGTGCCAGCAGTTTAGCGGGGCCCCACAATCAGCCCCAGCATTTT
D gene: .; V gene: TRBV4-2; J gene: TRBJ2-7; clone size: .; CDR3 protein: CASSLDQGTLYEQYF; CDR3 DNA: TGTGCCAGCAGCCTGGACCAGGGTACCCTCTACGAGCAGTACTTC
D gene: .; V gene: TRBV24-1; J gene: TRBJ2-1; clone size: .; CDR3 protein: CATSASGTREQFF; CDR3 DNA: TGTGCCACCAGTGCCTCAGGAACACGGGAGCAGTTCTTC
D gene: .; V gene: TRBV28; J gene: TRBJ1-5; clone size: .; CDR3 protein: CASSLWGGTSNQPQHF; CDR3 DNA: TGTGCCAGCAGTTTATGGGGAGGGACTAGCAATCAGCCCCAGCATTTT
D gene: .; V gene: TRBV19; J gene: TRBJ1-5; clone size: once; CDR3 protein: CASSRAGPLGNQPQHF; CDR3 DNA: TGTGCCAGTAGTAGGGCGGGACCCCTGGGCAATCAGCCCCAGCATTTT
D gene: TRBD2; V gene: TRBV19; J gene: TRBJ2-1; clone size: once; CDR3 protein: CASTRGASGSTYNEQFF; CDR3 DNA: TGTGCCAGTACAAGGGGGGCAAGCGGGAGTACCTACAATGAGCAGTTCTTC
D gene: .; V gene: TRBV7-9; J gene: TRBJ1-4; clone size: few; CDR3 protein: CASSRETKREKLFF; CDR3 DNA: TGTGCCAGCAGCCGGGAGACGAAGCGGGAAAAACTGTTTTTT
D gene: TRBD2; V gene: TRBV5-1; J gene: TRBJ2-5; clone size: .; CDR3 protein: CASSYPSGSGETQYF; CDR3 DNA: TGCGCCAGCAGCTACCCAAGCGGGAGTGGCGAGACCCAGTACTTC
D gene: .; V gene: TRBV24-1; J gene: TRBJ2-2; clone size: .; CDR3 protein: CATSDLGTENTGELFF; CDR3 DNA: TGTGCCACCAGTGACCTCGGGACTGAGAACACCGGGGAGCTGTTTTTT
D gene: .; V gene: TRBV5-6; J gene: TRBJ2-4; clone size: .; CDR3 protein: CASSLGIGALAKNIQYF; CDR3 DNA: TGTGCCAGCAGCTTGGGGATAGGGGCACTAGCCAAAAACATTCAGTACTTC
D gene: .; V gene: TRBV11-3; J gene: TRBJ1-1; clone size: few; CDR3 protein: CASSLSQFMNTEAFF; CDR3 DNA: TGTGCCAGCAGCTTATCCCAGTTTATGAACACTGAAGCTTTCTTT
D gene: .; V gene: TRBV7-3; J gene: TRBJ1-6; clone size: few; CDR3 protein: CASSLTGRDESPLHF; CDR3 DNA: TGTGCCAGCAGCTTAACGGGCAGGGATGAATCACCCCTCCACTTT
D gene: .; V gene: TRBV27; J gene: TRBJ2-1; clone size: .; CDR3 protein: CASSSLVGAGSIDEQFF; CDR3 DNA: TGTGCCAGCAGCAGCTTGGTGGGTGCAGGGTCGATCGATGAGCAGTTCTTC
D gene: TRBD1; V gene: TRBV5-1; J gene: TRBJ1-5; clone size: .; CDR3 protein: CASSHGTVDQPQHF; CDR3 DNA: TGCGCCAGCAGTCATGGGACAGTGGATCAGCCCCAGCATTTT
D gene: TRBD2; V gene: TRBV6-5; J gene: TRBJ2-1; clone size: few; CDR3 protein: CASRARLAATNEQFF; CDR3 DNA: TGTGCCAGCAGGGCCAGACTAGCGGCCACTAATGAGCAGTTCTTC
D gene: TRBD2; V gene: TRBV5-4; J gene: TRBJ2-3; clone size: .; CDR3 protein: CASSPQLAVSTDTQYF; CDR3 DNA: TGTGCCAGCAGCCCGCAACTAGCGGTTAGCACAGATACGCAGTATTTT
D gene: TRBD1; V gene: TRBV6-5; J gene: TRBJ1-1; clone size: .; CDR3 protein: CASSYSGQGDTEAFF; CDR3 DNA: TGTGCCAGCAGTTACTCGGGACAGGGGGACACTGAAGCTTTCTTT
D gene: TRBD2; V gene: TRBV18; J gene: TRBJ2-1; clone size: .; CDR3 protein: CASSPSGSLYNEQFF; CDR3 DNA: TGTGCCAGCTCCCCTAGCGGGAGCCTGTACAATGAGCAGTTCTTC
D gene: TRBD1; V gene: TRBV9; J gene: TRBJ2-5; clone size: .; CDR3 protein: CASSVAEPGQGAGETQYF; CDR3 DNA: TGTGCCAGCAGCGTAGCTGAGCCGGGACAGGGGGCTGGAGAGACCCAGTACTTC
D gene: TRBD2; V gene: TRBV15; J gene: TRBJ2-1; clone size: .; CDR3 protein: CATSRDSGTKNEQFF; CDR3 DNA: TGTGCCACCAGCAGAGATTCCGGGACTAAAAATGAGCAGTTCTTC
D gene: .; V gene: TRBV5-6; J gene: TRBJ2-5; clone size: .; CDR3 protein: CASSSSSVRETQYF; CDR3 DNA: TGTGCCAGCAGCTCATCTAGCGTTAGAGAGACCCAGTACTTC
D gene: TRBD1; V gene: TRBV3-1/TRBV3-2; J gene: TRBJ1-2; clone size: once; CDR3 protein: CASSQRQGVRGYTF; CDR3 DNA: TGTGCCAGCAGCCAACGACAGGGCGTGCGAGGCTACACCTTC
D gene: .; V gene: TRBV11-2; J gene: TRBJ1-6; clone size: few; CDR3 protein: CASSLYYSPLHF; CDR3 DNA: TGTGCCAGCAGCTTGTATTATTCACCCCTCCACTTT
D gene: TRBD2; V gene: TRBV3-1/TRBV3-2; J gene: TRBJ2-1; clone size: .; CDR3 protein: CASSLAASGGNEQFF; CDR3 DNA: TGTGCCAGCAGCCTCGCGGCTAGCGGTGGGAATGAGCAGTTCTTC
D gene: TRBD1; V gene: TRBV18; J gene: TRBJ2-3; clone size: .; CDR3 protein: CASSPGTGRTGTQYF; CDR3 DNA: TGTGCCAGCTCACCTGGGACAGGGAGAACGGGTACGCAGTATTTT
D gene: .; V gene: TRBV7-9; J gene: TRBJ1-6; clone size: .; CDR3 protein: CASSPSGANSPLHF; CDR3 DNA: TGTGCCAGCAGCCCTTCTGGGGCTAATTCACCCCTCCACTTT
D gene: TRBD1; V gene: TRBV7-3; J gene: TRBJ2-2; clone size: .; CDR3 protein: CASSMTGQYTGELFF; CDR3 DNA: TGTGCCAGCAGCATGACGGGACAGTACACCGGGGAGCTGTTTTTT
D gene: .; V gene: TRBV27; J gene: TRBJ1-6; clone size: .; CDR3 protein: CASTLKPGHPNSPLHF; CDR3 DNA: TGTGCCAGCACTCTGAAACCGGGACACCCTAATTCACCCCTCCACTTT
D gene: .; V gene: TRBV28; J gene: TRBJ1-1; clone size: .; CDR3 protein: CASSFSVPTEAFF; CDR3 DNA: TGTGCCAGCAGTTTTTCAGTGCCCACTGAAGCTTTCTTT
D gene: TRBD2; V gene: TRBV5-1; J gene: TRBJ2-1; clone size: .; CDR3 protein: CASSSGLAGGYNEQFF; CDR3 DNA: TGCGCCAGCAGCTCAGGACTAGCGGGGGGGTACAATGAGCAGTTCTTC
D gene: TRBD1; V gene: TRBV4-1; J gene: TRBJ1-5; clone size: .; CDR3 protein: CASSQELRGQGSAAQPQHF; CDR3 DNA: TGCGCCAGCAGCCAAGAATTGCGGGGACAGGGTTCGGCGGCTCAGCCCCAGCATTTT
D gene: TRBD2; V gene: TRBV13; J gene: TRBJ2-1; clone size: .; CDR3 protein: CASTGTAGGSYNEQFF; CDR3 DNA: TGTGCCAGCACCGGGACAGCGGGAGGCTCCTACAATGAGCAGTTCTTC
D gene: .; V gene: TRBV7-2; J gene: TRBJ1-2; clone size: .; CDR3 protein: CASSFSRGSNYGYTF; CDR3 DNA: TGTGCCAGCAGTTTCTCTAGGGGCTCTAACTATGGCTACACCTTC
D gene: TRBD1; V gene: TRBV27; J gene: TRBJ2-6; clone size: once; CDR3 protein: CASSQKTGRTSGANVLTF; CDR3 DNA: TGTGCCAGCAGTCAAAAGACAGGGCGCACCTCTGGGGCCAACGTCCTGACTTTC
D gene: .; V gene: TRBV6-1; J gene: TRBJ1-4; clone size: .; CDR3 protein: CASSGTLGGEKLFF; CDR3 DNA: TGTGCCAGCAGCGGGACTCTGGGGGGGGAAAAACTGTTTTTT
D gene: .; V gene: TRBV7-9; J gene: TRBJ2-2; clone size: .; CDR3 protein: CASSLGAQNTGELFF; CDR3 DNA: TGTGCCAGCAGCTTAGGAGCTCAGAACACCGGGGAGCTGTTTTTT